Each of the 15 T cell receptor beta chains below was sequenced from the same sample in a study of CD8+ T cells in alopecia areata. Extracted from the samples, RNA was reverse transcribed into cDNA to serve as the sequencing template. Clones were read by immunoSEQ multiplex PCR, and TCRdb kept only the in-frame ones, dropping some. The data hold more than 150,000 clones, with less than 65% observed a single time. The sequencing used CD8+ T cells sorted from blood, collected at week 0. The receptor set was obtained from a human donor with alopecia areata.

The chain is built from TRBV19 and TRBJ2-7; no clear D. The germline V gene has CDR1 LNHDA and CDR2 SQIVND (reference sequence). V lost 5 bases and J 2 bases, leaving 16 bases between the germline ends. The CDR3 extends over 15 amino acids. CDR3 nucleotide sequence: TGTGCCAGTAGTGCAGATTCCGGGCCCGCCTACGAGCAGTACTTC. Amino acids: CASSADSGPAYEQYF.

The chain links TRBV30 to TRBJ1-1; D not certain. The CDR3 is 11 residues long. V lost 5 bases to trimming and J lost 1 base, with 5 bases between them. Looked up from germline, CDR1 is GTSNPN and CDR2 is SVGIG (reference sequence). CDR3 region: CAWLANTEAFF. The DNA of the CDR3 is TGTGCCTGGTTGGCGAACACTGAAGCTTTCTTT.

The chain joins TRBV29-1 to TRBJ2-7; a weak D match, TRBD2 (6 bases). V dropped 6 bases and J dropped 5 bases, with 17 bases sitting between them. The CDR3 consists of 13 residues. Per the germline V gene, CDR1 is SQVTM and CDR2 is ANQGSEA. The CDR3 sequence is CSVTPGGVHEQYF. The CDR3 region has the DNA TGCAGCGTCACCCCTGGAGGGGTCCACGAGCAGTACTTC.

The chain couples TRBV15 to TRBJ1-1; no firm D call. V was cut by 6 bases and J by 0 bases, with 8 bases left in between. Germline CDR1 and CDR2: LNHNV and YYDKDF (reference sequence). The CDR3 totals 13 residues. The DNA for the CDR3 is TGTGCCACCAGTATTGGTCTGAACACTGAAGCTTTCTTT. It codes for CATSIGLNTEAFF.

The chain employs TRBV15 and TRBJ2-2; 10 positions agree with TRBD1. The CDR3 is 16 residues long. Per germline, CDR1 LNHNV and CDR2 YYDKDF (reference sequence). With V trimmed by 4 bases and J by 4 bases, 6 bases remained unmatched. The CDR3 is CATSIIGTGATGELFF. DNA of the CDR3: TGTGCCACCAGCATTATCGGGACAGGGGCCACCGGGGAGCTGTTTTTT.

This clone was detected a few times. The rearrangement uses TRBV29-1 and TRBJ1-2; D may be TRBD1 (5 bases). Germline V CDR1 and CDR2: SQVTM, ANQGSEA. V lost 7 bases, J lost 6 bases, and 12 bases lay in between. This CDR3 spans 11 amino acids. The CDR3 DNA reads as TGCAGCGCTCAGGGTTTCGATGGCTACACCTTC. Protein sequence: CSAQGFDGYTF.

The sample holds a few counts of this clone. The chain carries TRBV30 and TRBJ2-7; D might be TRBD1 (5 bases). The CDR3 has 14 amino acids. In germline, CDR1 is GTSNPN, CDR2 SVGIG (reference sequence). V dropped 2 bases and J dropped 5 bases, with 16 bases sitting between them. CDR3 DNA: TGTGCCTGGAGTTTCGCCAGCCAGGGAAACGAGCAGTACTTC. Encoded protein: CAWSFASQGNEQYF.

The chain combines TRBV6-5 with TRBJ1-2; 9 bases map to TRBD1. The CDR3 is 15 residues long. Germline trimming cut 6 bases from V and 4 bases from J; bases unmatched to any gene: 9. Germline CDR1 is MNHEY and CDR2 is SVGAGI. In DNA form, the CDR3 reads TGTGCCAGCAGCTCCGGGACAGGGACTCCCTATGGCTACACCTTC. Residues: CASSSGTGTPYGYTF.

The chain links TRBV30 to TRBJ1-1; TRBD1 is a possible D gene (6 bases). CDR3 length equals 12 residues. V lost 7 bases to trimming and J lost 7 bases, with 16 bases between them. CDR1 is GTSNPN and CDR2 is SVGIG in the germline V gene (reference sequence). In DNA form, the CDR3 reads TGTGCCTCCGACGCCGACAGGATTGAAGCTTTCTTT. Translating it yields CASDADRIEAFF.

The rearrangement uses TRBV6-6 and TRBJ2-7; D remains unclear. The germline CDR1 and CDR2 sequences are MNHNY and SVGAGI (reference sequence). Deletions cut 8 bases from V and 2 bases from J, with 7 bases between. The CDR3 extends over 11 amino acids. CDR3 in DNA: TGTGCCAGCTCTACCGCCTACGAGCAGTACTTC. Its protein is CASSTAYEQYF.

This clone was observed a few times. The V call is TRBV6-5, the J call TRBJ2-3, with 10 bases identical to TRBD1. V lost 2 bases to trimming and J lost 4 bases; unmatched junction nucleotides: 3. CDR1 MNHEY and CDR2 SVGAGI come from the germline V gene. The CDR3 has 15 residues. CDR3 region: CASSYTGQGADTQYF. CDR3 sequence (DNA): TGTGCCAGCAGTTACACCGGACAGGGGGCAGATACGCAGTATTTT.

The chain joins TRBV7-2 to TRBJ2-1, with 10 bases that match TRBD2. V shed 3 bases, J shed 7 bases, and the junction held 3 bases outside the gene matches. CDR1 and CDR2 from the germline V gene are SGHTA and FQGNSA. The CDR3 spans 14 residues. The CDR3 spells CASSFSGGLNEQFF. The CDR3 DNA reads TGTGCCAGCAGCTTTAGCGGGGGGTTGAATGAGCAGTTCTTC.

The rearrangement links TRBV11-1 to TRBJ1-1; D uncertain. With 3 bases removed from V and 2 bases from J, the gap between germline ends came to 4 bases. Germline loops: CDR1 SGHAT, CDR2 FQDESV (reference sequence). The CDR3 is 12 residues long. In DNA, the CDR3 is TGTGCCAGCAGCTTCGGCAACACTGAAGCTTTCTTT. Amino acids: CASSFGNTEAFF.

This clone was detected a few times. The chain recombines TRBV7-3 with TRBJ2-3; D tentatively fits TRBD1 or TRBD2 (5 bases each). The CDR3 runs 13 residues. V dropped 3 bases and J dropped 5 bases, with 9 bases sitting between them. CDR1 is SGHTA, CDR2 FQGTGA, per germline. CDR3 sequence (DNA): TGTGCCAGCAGCTTTGGGGGTGGAGATACGCAGTATTTT. As protein: CASSFGGGDTQYF.

This chain links TRBV29-1 with TRBJ2-5; the D gene is possibly TRBD1 (6 bases). Trimming left V 1 base short and J 5 bases short, with 11 bases between. The germline V gene encodes CDR1 SQVTM and CDR2 ANQGSEA. The CDR3 runs 13 residues. CDR3 bases: TGCAGCGTTGAAGGGGCAGGGGAGGAGACCCAGTACTTC. Translated: CSVEGAGEETQYF.